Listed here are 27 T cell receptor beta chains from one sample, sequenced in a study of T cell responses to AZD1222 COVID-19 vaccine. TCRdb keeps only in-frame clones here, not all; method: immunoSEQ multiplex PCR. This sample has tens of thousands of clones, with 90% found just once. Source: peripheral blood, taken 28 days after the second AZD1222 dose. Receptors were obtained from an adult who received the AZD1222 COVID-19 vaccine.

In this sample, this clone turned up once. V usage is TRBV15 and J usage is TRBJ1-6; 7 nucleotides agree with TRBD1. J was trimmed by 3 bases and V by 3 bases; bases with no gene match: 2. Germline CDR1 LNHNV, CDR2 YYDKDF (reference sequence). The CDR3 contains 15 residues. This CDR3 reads CATSSRDSYNSPLHF. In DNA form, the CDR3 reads TGTGCCACCAGCAGCCGGGACAGCTATAATTCACCCCTCCACTTT.

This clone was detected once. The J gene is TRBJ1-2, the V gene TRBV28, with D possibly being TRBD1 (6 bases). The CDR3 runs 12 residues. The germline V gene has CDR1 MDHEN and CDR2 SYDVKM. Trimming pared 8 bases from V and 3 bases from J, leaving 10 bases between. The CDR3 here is CASSRQDYGYTF. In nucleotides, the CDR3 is TGTGCCAGCTCACGACAGGACTATGGCTACACCTTC.

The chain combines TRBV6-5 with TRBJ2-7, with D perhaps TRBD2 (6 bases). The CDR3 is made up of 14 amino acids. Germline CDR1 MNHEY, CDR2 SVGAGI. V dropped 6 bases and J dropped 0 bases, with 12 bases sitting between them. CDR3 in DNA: TGTGCCAGCAGCCCAGACGGGAGCTCCTACGAGCAGTACTTC. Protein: CASSPDGSSYEQYF.

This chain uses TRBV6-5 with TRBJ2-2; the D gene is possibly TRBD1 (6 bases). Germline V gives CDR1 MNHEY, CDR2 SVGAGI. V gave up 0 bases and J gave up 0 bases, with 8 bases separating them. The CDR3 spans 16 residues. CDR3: CASSYSWTANTGELFF. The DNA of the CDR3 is TGTGCCAGCAGTTACTCGTGGACAGCGAACACCGGGGAGCTGTTTTTT.

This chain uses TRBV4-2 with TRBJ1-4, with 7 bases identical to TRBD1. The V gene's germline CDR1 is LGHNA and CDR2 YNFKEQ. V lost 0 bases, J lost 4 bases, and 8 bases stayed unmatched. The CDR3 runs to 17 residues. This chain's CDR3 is CASSQDKRGQLNEKLFF. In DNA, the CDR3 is TGTGCCAGCAGCCAAGATAAGCGGGGACAGCTTAATGAAAAACTGTTTTTT.

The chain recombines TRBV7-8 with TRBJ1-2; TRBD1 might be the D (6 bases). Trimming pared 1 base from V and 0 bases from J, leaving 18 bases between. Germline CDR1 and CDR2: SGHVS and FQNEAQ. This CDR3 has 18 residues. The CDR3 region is CASSLDRGGQGANYGYTF. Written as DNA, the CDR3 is TGTGCCAGCAGCTTAGACCGCGGGGGGCAGGGAGCTAACTATGGCTACACCTTC.

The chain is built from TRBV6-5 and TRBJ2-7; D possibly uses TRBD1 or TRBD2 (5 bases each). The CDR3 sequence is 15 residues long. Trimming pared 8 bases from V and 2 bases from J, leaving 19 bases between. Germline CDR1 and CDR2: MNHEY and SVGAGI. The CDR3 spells CASGTNLFGPYEQYF. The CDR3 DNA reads TGTGCCAGCGGGACCAACCTTTTTGGTCCCTACGAGCAGTACTTC.

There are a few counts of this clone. CDR3 nucleotide sequence: TGCGCCAGCAGCCGGACAGCAGGAGAAGAGACCCAGTACTTC. It translates to CASSRTAGEETQYF. The V and J genes are TRBV5-1 and TRBJ2-5; a possible D gene is TRBD1 (6 bases). CDR1 and CDR2 from the germline V gene are SGHRS and YFSETQ. CDR3 length: 14 amino acids. Trimming pared 4 bases from V and 3 bases from J, leaving 13 bases between.

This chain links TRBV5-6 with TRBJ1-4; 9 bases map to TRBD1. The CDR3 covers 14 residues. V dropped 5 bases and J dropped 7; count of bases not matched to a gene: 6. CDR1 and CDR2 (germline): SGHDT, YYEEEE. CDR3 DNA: TGTGCCAGCAGAAGGACAGGGGATAGTGAAAAACTGTTTTTT. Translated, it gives CASRRTGDSEKLFF.

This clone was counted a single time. The CDR3 loop reads CASRLGWGTDTQYF. The CDR3 bases are TGTGCCAGCAGATTGGGGTGGGGAACAGATACGCAGTATTTT. This chain uses TRBV6-6 with TRBJ2-3; D call uncertain. The germline V gene encodes CDR1 MNHNY and CDR2 SVGAGI (reference sequence). V lost 6 bases to trimming and J lost 3 bases, with 13 bases between them. The CDR3 loop spans 14 amino acids.

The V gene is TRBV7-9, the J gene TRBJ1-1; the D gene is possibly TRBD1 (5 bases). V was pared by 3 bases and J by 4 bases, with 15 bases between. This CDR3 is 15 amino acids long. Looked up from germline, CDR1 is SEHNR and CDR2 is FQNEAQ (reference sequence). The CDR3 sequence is CASSLSKGRSTEAFF. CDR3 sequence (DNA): TGTGCCAGCAGCTTGAGTAAGGGGCGATCCACTGAAGCTTTCTTT. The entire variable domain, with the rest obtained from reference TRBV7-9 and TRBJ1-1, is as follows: DTGVSQNPRHKITKRGQNVTFRCDPISEHNRLYWYRQTLGQGPEFLTYFQNEAQLEKSRLLSDRFSAERPKGSFSTLEIQRTEQGDSAMYLCASSLSKGRSTEAFFGQGTRLTVV.

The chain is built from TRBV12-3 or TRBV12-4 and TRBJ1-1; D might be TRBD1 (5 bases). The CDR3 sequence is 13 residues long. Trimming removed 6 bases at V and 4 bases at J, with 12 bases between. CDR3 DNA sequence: TGTGCCAGCAGCCCAGACAGACGCACTGAAGCTTTCTTT. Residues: CASSPDRRTEAFF.

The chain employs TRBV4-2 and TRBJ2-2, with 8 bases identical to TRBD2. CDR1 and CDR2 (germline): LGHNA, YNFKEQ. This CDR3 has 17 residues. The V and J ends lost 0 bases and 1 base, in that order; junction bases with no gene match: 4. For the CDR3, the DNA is TGTGCCAGCAGCCAAGATCTCCTAGCGGGGAACACCGGGGAGCTGTTTTTT. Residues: CASSQDLLAGNTGELFF.

The CDR3, as DNA: TGTGCCAGCAGATCTTCTTGGACAGGGCTGAGGGAGCAGTACTTC. Translation: CASRSSWTGLREQYF. This chain joins TRBV28 and TRBJ2-7, with TRBD1 identical over 8 bases. Germline loops: CDR1 MDHEN, CDR2 SYDVKM. After removal of 6 bases from V and 7 bases from J, the junction contained 14 bases not matched to a gene. The CDR3 spans 15 residues.

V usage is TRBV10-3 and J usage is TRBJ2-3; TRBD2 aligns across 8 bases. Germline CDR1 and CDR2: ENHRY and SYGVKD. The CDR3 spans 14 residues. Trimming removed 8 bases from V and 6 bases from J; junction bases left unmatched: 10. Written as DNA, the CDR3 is TGTGCCATCGGCCCGGGGGGGCGCGGCGATACGCAGTATTTT. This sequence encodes CAIGPGGRGDTQYF.

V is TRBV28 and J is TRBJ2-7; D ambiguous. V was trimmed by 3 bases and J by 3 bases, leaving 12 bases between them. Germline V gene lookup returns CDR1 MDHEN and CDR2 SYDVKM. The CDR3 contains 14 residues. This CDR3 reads CASSLTPQYYEQYF. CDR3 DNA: TGTGCCAGCAGTTTGACCCCACAATACTACGAGCAGTACTTC.

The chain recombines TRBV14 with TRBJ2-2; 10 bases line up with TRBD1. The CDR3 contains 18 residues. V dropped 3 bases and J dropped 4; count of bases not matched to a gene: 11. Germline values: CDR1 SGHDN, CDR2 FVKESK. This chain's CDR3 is CASSHRPGTGAGTGELFF. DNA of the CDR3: TGTGCCAGCAGCCACCGACCCGGGACAGGGGCGGGCACCGGGGAGCTGTTTTTT.

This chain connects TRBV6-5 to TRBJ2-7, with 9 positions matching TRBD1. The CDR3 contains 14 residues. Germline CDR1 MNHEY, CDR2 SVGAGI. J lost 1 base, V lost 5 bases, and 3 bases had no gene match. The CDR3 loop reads CASSTGGFSYEQYF. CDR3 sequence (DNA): TGTGCCAGCAGTACAGGGGGCTTTTCCTACGAGCAGTACTTC.

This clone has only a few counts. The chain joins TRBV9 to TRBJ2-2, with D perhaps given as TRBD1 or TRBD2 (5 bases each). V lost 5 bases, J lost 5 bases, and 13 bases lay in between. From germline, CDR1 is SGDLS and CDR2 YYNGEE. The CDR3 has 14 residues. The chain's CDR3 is CASREAGRTGELFF. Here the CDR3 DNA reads TGTGCCAGCAGAGAGGCAGGGAGAACCGGGGAGCTGTTTTTT.

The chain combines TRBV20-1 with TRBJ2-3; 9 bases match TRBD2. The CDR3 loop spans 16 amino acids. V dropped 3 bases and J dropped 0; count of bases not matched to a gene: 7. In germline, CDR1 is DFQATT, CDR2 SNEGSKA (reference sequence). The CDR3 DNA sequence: TGCAGTGCTAGTGCTAGCGGGGTGTCTAGCACAGATACGCAGTATTTT. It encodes CSASASGVSSTDTQYF.

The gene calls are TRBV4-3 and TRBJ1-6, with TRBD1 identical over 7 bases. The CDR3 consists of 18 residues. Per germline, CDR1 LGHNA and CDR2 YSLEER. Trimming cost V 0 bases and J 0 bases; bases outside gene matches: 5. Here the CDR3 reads CASSQDWAGGSYNSPLHF. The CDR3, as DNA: TGCGCCAGCAGCCAAGATTGGGCAGGGGGCTCCTATAATTCACCCCTCCACTTT.

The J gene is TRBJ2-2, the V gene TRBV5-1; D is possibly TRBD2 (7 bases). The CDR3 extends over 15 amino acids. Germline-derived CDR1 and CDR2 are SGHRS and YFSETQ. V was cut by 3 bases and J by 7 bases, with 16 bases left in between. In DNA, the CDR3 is TGCGCCAGCAGCTCTTGGGGGGGCCGCGACGGGGAGCTGTTTTTT. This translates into CASSSWGGRDGELFF.

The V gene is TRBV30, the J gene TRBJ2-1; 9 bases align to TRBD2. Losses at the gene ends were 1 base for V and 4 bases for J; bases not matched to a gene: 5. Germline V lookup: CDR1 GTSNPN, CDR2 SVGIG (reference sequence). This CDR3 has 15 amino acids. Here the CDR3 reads CAWSEIAGEYNEQFF. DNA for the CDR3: TGTGCCTGGAGTGAAATAGCGGGGGAGTACAATGAGCAGTTCTTC. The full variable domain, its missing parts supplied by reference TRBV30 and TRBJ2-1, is SQTIHQWPATLVQPVGSPLSLECTVEGTSNPNLYWYRQAAGRGLQLLFYSVGIGQISSEVPQNLSASRPQDRQFILSSKKLLLSDSGFYLCAWSEIAGEYNEQFFGPGTRLTVL.

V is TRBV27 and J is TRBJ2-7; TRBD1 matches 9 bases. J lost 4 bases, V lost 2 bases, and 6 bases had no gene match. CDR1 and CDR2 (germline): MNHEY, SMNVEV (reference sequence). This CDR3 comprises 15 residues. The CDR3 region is CASSLTGTGFYEQYF. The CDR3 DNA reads TGTGCCAGCAGTTTAACCGGGACAGGGTTTTACGAGCAGTACTTC.

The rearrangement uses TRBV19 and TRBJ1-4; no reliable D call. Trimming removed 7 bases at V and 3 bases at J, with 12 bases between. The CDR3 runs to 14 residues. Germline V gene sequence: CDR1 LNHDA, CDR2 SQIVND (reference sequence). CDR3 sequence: CASTSWAANEKLFF. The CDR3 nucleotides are TGTGCCAGTACTTCGTGGGCAGCTAATGAAAAACTGTTTTTT.

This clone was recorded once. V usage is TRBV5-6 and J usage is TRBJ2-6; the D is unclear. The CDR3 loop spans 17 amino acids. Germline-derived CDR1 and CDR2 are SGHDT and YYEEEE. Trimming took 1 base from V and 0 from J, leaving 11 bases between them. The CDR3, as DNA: TGTGCCAGCAGCTTGTCAGGCGCGAACTCTGGGGCCAACGTCCTGACTTTC. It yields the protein CASSLSGANSGANVLTF.

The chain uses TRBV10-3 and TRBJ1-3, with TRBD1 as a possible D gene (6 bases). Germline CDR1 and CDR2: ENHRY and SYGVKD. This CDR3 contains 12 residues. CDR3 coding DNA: TGTGCGTTACAGGGAGCCGGAAACACCATATATTTT. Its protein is CALQGAGNTIYF.